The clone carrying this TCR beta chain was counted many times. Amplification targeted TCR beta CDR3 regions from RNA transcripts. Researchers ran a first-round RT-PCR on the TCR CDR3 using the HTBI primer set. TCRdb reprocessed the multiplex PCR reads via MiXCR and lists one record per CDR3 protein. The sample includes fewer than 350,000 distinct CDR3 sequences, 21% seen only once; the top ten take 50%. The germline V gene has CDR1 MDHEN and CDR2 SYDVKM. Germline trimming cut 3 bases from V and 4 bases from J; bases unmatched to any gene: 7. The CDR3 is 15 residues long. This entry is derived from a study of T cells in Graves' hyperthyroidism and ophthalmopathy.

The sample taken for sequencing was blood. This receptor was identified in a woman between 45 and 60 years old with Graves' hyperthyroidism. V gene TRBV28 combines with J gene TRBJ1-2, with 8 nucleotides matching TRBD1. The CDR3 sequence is CASSLPDRVGYGYTF. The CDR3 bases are TGTGCCAGCAGTTTGCCGGACAGGGTCGGCTATGGCTACACCTTC.